This TCR beta chain comes out of a study of blood T cell repertoires in COVID-19. Clinical history reported by participants formed the basis on which cohorts were assigned. After removal of 3 bases from V and 6 bases from J, the junction contained 8 bases not matched to a gene. Germline assignment: CDR1 LNHDA and CDR2 SQIVND (reference sequence). The CDR3 sequence is 15 residues long. Here immunoSEQ multiplex PCR was the method, and the copy in TCRdb shows in-frame clones only, minus some. The sample includes 190,000 or so clones, about 82% seen only once; the top ten take 7.5% to 10%. Material for sequencing was PBMCs or T cells enriched from blood (not recorded which). This chain joins TRBV19 and TRBJ2-1; 7 bases are a match to TRBD2. This clonotype was obtained from a woman in her twenties or thirties who had recovered from COVID-19. The DNA of the CDR3 is TGTGCCAGTAGTATTCGGGAGGTGGCCACCAATGAGCAGTTCTTC. Its protein product is CASSIREVATNEQFF. Full variable domain (missing parts from reference TRBV19 and TRBJ2-1): DGGITQSPKYLFRKEGQNVTLSCEQNLNHDAMYWYRQDPGQGLRLIYYSQIVNDFQKGDIAEGYSVSREKKESFPLTVTSAQKNPTAFYLCASSIREVATNEQFFGPGTRLTVL.